Below, one T cell receptor beta chain is given with its context. As yet, its antigen is unknown. The data belong to a study of shared clonotypes between healthy human individuals. Study background: Each donor had three CD4 naive, three CD4 memory, two CD8 naive and one CD8 memory plate.

CD4+ cells were split into CD45RA+ naive and CD45RA-negative memory subsets. Trimming at V came to 2 bases and at J to 0 bases, leaving 6 bases not matched to a gene. Per germline, CDR1 SGHNT and CDR2 YYREEE (reference sequence). The CDR3 extends over 16 amino acids. Only in-frame clones appear in the TCRdb table, and some are missing; sequencing was by immunoSEQ multiplex PCR. This sample has about 680,000 clones; 73% occur once, and the top ten carry around 1.7%. Regarding the study as a whole: Among a handful of donors, approximately 5% of naive CD4 clonotypes were found in common. Unshared clonotypes carried lower generation probabilities than those common to all four donors.

The clonotype was recovered from a woman younger than 45 in good health. V and J are TRBV5-4 and TRBJ1-1; TRBD1 matches at 8 bases. Material for sequencing was memory CD4+ T cells sorted from blood. The subset is: CD45RA-negative fraction. CDR3 bases: TGTGCCAGCAGCTTTGGACAGGGCTCGGTGAACACTGAAGCTTTCTTT. Its protein is CASSFGQGSVNTEAFF.